This TCR beta chain was recorded in a study of T-cell memory formation after mild COVID-19. Across the study: In these data, TCR clusters were largely donor specific. Study-wide results and caveats: The finding that pre-infection memory included some responding clones suggested that cross-reactive memory joined.

5'RACE with constant-segment primers built TCRalpha and TCRbeta cDNA libraries with UMIs. MiXCR, applied by TCRdb to the 5' RACE reads, yields one record per CDR3 protein. The sample yields over 150,000 distinct CDR3 sequences, 20% to 25% seen once. Of note for this clonotype: The antigen remains undetermined.

This CDR3 has 18 amino acids. The V gene end was trimmed by 6 bases and the J gene end by 9 bases; junction bases not matched to a gene: 19. Germline V gene lookup returns CDR1 SEHNR and CDR2 FQNEAQ (reference sequence). The sequence derives from an adult woman who had mild COVID-19 (a few samples of this study predate the infection). Cell type and time point are not known. The chain employs TRBV7-9 and TRBJ2-3; 12 nucleotides agree with TRBD1. Specimen: PBMCs or a T cell subset sorted from them (not recorded which). This CDR3 is CASSTGTGGFFGLTTQYF. In DNA, the CDR3 is TGTGCCAGCAGTACCGGGACAGGGGGCTTCTTTGGGCTCACAACGCAGTATTTT.